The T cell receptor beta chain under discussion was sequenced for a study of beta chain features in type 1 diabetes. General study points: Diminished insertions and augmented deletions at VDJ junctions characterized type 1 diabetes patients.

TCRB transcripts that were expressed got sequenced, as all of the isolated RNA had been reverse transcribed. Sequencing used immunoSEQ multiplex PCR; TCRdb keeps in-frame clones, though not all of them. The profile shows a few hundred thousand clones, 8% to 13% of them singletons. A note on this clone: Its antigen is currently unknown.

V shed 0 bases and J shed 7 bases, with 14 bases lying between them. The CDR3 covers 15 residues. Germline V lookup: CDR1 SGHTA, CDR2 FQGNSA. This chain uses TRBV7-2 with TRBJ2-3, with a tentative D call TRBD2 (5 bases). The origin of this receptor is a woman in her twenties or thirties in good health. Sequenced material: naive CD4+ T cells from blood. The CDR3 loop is CASSLALFVANTQYF. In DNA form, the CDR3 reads TGTGCCAGCAGCTTAGCGCTGTTCGTAGCGAATACGCAGTATTTT.